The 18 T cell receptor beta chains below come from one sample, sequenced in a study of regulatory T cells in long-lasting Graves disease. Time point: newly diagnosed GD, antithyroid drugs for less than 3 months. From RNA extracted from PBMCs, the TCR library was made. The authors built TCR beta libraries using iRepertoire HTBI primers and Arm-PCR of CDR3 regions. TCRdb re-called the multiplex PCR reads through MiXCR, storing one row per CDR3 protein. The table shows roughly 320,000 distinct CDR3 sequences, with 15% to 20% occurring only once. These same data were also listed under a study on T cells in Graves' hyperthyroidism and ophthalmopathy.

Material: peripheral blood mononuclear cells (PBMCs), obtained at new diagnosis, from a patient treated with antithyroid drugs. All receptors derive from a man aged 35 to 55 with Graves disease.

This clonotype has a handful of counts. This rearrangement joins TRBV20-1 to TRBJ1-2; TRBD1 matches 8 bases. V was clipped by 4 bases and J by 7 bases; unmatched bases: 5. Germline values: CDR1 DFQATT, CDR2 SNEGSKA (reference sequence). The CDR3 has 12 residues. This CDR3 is CSATQGALGYTF. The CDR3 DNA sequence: TGCAGTGCTACCCAGGGGGCGCTTGGCTACACCTTC.

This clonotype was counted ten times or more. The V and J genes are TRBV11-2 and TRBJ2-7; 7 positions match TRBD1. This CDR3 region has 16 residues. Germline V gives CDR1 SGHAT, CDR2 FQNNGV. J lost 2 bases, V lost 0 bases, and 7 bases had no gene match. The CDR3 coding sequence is TGTGCCAGCAGCTTAGATCCCAGGGGGTCAACCTACGAGCAGTACTTC. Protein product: CASSLDPRGSTYEQYF.

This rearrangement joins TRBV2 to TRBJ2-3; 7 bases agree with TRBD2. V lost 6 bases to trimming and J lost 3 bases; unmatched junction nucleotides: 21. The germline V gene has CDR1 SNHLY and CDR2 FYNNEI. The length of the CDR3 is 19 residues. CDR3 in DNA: TGTGCCAGCAGGGTTCGGCTAGCGGTAATCATTCGTTTGACAGATACGCAGTATTTT. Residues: CASRVRLAVIIRLTDTQYF.

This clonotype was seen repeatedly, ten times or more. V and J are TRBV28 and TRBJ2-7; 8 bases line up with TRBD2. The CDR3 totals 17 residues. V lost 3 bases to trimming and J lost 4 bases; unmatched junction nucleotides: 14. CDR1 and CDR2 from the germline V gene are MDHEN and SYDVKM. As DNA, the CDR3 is TGTGCCAGCAGTTTCAATGGACTAGCCGGCAGGGTATACGAGCAGTACTTC. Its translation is CASSFNGLAGRVYEQYF. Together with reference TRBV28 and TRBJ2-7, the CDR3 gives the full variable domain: DVKVTQSSRYLVKRTGEKVFLECVQDMDHENMFWYRQDPGLGLRLIYFSYDVKMKEKGDIPEGYSVSREKKERFSLILESASTNQTSMYLCASSFNGLAGRVYEQYFGPGTRLTVT.

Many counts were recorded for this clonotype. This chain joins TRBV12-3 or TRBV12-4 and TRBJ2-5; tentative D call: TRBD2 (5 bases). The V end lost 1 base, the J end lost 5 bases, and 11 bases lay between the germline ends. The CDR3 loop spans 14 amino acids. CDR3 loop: CASSLGGGVETQYF. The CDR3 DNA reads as TGTGCCAGCAGTTTAGGTGGAGGTGTTGAGACCCAGTACTTC.

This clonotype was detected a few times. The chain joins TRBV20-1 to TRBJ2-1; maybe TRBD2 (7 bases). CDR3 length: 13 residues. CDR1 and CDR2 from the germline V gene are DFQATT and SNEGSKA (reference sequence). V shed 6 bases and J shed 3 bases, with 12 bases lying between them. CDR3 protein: CSAGGGGYNEQFF. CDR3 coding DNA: TGCAGTGCAGGGGGGGGGGGCTACAATGAGCAGTTCTTC.

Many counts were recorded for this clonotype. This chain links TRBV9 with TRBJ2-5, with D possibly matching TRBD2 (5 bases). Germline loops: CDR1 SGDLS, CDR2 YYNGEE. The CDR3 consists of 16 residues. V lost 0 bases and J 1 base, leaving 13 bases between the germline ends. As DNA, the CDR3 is TGTGCCAGCAGCGTAGGCGCGGGCCCTGTCCAAGAGACCCAGTACTTC. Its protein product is CASSVGAGPVQETQYF.

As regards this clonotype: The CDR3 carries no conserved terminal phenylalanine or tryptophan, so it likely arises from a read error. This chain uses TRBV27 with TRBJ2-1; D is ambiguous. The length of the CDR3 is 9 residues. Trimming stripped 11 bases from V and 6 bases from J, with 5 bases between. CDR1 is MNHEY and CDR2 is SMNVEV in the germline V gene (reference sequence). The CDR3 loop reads CAQFNEQFL. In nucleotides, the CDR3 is TGTGCCCAATTCAATGAGCAGTTCCTC.

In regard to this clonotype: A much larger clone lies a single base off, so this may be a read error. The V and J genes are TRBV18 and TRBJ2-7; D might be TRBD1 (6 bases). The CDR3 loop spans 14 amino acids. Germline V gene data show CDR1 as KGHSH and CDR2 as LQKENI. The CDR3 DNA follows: TGTGCCAGCTCACCCGGGACATCCTCCTACGAGCGGTACTTC. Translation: CASSPGTSSYERYF.

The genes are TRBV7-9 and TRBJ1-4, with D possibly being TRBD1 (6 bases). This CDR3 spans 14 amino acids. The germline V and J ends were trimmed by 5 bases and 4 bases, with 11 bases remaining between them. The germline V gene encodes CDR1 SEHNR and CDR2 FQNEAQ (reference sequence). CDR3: CASSLQGINEKLFF. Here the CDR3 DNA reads TGTGCCAGCAGCCTACAGGGTATTAATGAAAAACTGTTTTTT.

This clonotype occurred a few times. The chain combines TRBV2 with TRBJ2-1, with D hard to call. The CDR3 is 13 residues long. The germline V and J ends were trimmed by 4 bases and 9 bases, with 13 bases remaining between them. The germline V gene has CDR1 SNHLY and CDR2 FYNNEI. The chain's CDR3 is CASSADGPREQFF. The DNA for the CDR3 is TGTGCCAGCAGTGCAGACGGCCCCCGTGAGCAGTTCTTC.

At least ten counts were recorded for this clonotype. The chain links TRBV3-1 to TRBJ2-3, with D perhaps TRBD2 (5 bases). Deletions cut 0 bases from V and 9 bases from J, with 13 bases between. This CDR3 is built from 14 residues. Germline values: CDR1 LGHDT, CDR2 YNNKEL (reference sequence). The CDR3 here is CASSQDRLPNTQYF. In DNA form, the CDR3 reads TGTGCCAGCAGCCAAGATCGACTACCAAACACGCAGTATTTT.

The CDR3 is CASSWGSRETQYF. The CDR3 region has the DNA TGTGCCAGCAGTTGGGGTAGCAGAGAGACCCAGTACTTC. The V call is TRBV12-3 or TRBV12-4, the J call TRBJ2-5; D call uncertain. The V and J ends lost 4 bases and 4 bases respectively, with 10 bases between them. This CDR3 comprises 13 residues.

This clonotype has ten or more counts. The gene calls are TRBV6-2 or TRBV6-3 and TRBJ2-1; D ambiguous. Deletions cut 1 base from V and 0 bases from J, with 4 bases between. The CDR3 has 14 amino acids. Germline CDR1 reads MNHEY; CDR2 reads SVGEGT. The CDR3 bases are TGTGCCAGCAGTTACTTGGGCTCCTACAATGAGCAGTTCTTC. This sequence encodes CASSYLGSYNEQFF.

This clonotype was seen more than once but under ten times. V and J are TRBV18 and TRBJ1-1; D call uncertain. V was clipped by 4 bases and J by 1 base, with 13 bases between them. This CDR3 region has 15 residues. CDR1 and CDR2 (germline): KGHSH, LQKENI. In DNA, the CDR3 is TGTGCCAGCTCACTTTCGAACGCCAAGAACACTGAAGCTTTCTTT. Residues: CASSLSNAKNTEAFF. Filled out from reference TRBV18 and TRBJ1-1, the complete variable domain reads NAGVMQNPRHLVRRRGQEARLRCSPMKGHSHVYWYRQLPEEGLKFMVYLQKENIIDESGMPKERFSAEFPKEGPSILRIQQVVRGDSAAYFCASSLSNAKNTEAFFGQGTRLTVV.

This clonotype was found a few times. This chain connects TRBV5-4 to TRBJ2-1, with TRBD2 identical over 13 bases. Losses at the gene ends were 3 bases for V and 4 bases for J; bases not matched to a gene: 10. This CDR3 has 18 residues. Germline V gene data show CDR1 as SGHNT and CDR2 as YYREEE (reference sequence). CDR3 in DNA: TGTGCCAGCAGCTCGTCGTTTGGGGGACTAGCGGGGTACAATGAGCAGTTCTTC. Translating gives CASSSSFGGLAGYNEQFF. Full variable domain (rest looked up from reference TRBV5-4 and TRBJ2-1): ETGVTQSPTHLIKTRGQQVTLRCSSQSGHNTVSWYQQALGQGPQFIFQYYREEENGRGNFPPRFSGLQFPNYSSELNVNALELDDSALYLCASSSSFGGLAGYNEQFFGPGTRLTVL.

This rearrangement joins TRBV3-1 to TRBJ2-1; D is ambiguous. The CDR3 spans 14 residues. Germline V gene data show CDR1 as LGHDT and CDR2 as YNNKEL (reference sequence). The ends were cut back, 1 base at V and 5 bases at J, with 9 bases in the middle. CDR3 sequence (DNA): TGTGCCAGCAGCCAAGGGACGTTCCACAATGAGCAGTTCTTC. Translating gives CASSQGTFHNEQFF.

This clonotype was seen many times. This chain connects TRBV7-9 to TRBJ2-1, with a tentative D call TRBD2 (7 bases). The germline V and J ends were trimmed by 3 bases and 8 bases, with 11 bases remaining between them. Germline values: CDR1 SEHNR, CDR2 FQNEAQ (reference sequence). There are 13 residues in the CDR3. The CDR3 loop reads CASSLWGGHEQFF. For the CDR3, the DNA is TGTGCCAGCAGCTTGTGGGGGGGGCATGAGCAGTTCTTC.